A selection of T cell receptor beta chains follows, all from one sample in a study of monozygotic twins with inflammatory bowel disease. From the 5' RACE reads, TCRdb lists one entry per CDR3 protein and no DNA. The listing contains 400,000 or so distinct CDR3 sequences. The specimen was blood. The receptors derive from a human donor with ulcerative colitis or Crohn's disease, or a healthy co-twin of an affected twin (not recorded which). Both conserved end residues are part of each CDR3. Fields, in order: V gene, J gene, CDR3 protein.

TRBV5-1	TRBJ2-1	CASSSGDRGRTYEQFF
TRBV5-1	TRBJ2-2	CASNLGQGTGELFF
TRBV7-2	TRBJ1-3	CASSLLAGVGNTIYF
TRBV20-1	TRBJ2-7	CSVRNSSYEQYF
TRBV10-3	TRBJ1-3	CAISEPGGGNTIYF
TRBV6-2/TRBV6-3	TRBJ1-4	CASSYAGQNNEKLFF
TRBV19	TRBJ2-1	CASKMGDSQGNEQFF
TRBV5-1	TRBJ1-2	CASSTSRDKNYGYTF
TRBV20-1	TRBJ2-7	CSARLPGLGFGEQYF
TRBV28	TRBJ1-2	CASRAQTGGFLGYTF
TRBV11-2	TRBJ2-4	CASSLGFGTDLAKNIQYF
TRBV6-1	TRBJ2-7	CASSELGYQSYEQYF